One and the same sample provided the 11 T cell receptor beta chains below, sequenced in a study of CD8 T cells in ankylosing spondylitis. These TCRs' antigens remain unknown. TCRdb itself ran the 5' RACE reads through MiXCR, one entry per CDR3 protein. Among 700,000 to 1,000,000 distinct CDR3 sequences listed, approximately 12% were seen once. Study-wide results and caveats: What appeared characteristic of ankylosing spondylitis blood was a TCR beta motif of several highly homologous variants.

What was sequenced was blood, either unsorted or a sorted T cell fraction (not recorded which). Receptors were obtained from a male donor with ankylosing spondylitis.

V and J are TRBV18 and TRBJ1-6, with a tentative D call TRBD1 (5 bases). CDR1 is KGHSH and CDR2 is LQKENI in the germline V gene. The CDR3 consists of 14 residues. V lost 9 bases and J 11 bases, leaving 20 bases between the germline ends. This chain's CDR3 is CASSDTSNYAPLHF. As DNA, the CDR3 is TGTGCCAGTTCGGACACCTCGAATTATGCACCCCTCCACTTT.

This clonotype was found a few times. The chain is built from TRBV19 and TRBJ1-6, with D unclear. The CDR3 has 16 residues. With 7 bases removed from V and 3 bases from J, the gap between germline ends came to 16 bases. Per germline, CDR1 LNHDA and CDR2 SQIVND (reference sequence). The CDR3 sequence: CASKWSGRLYNSPLHF. In DNA form, the CDR3 reads TGTGCCAGTAAGTGGAGTGGGCGTCTCTATAATTCACCCCTCCACTTT.

The gene calls are TRBV20-1 and TRBJ2-7; D unresolved. Germline lookup yields CDR1 DFQATT and CDR2 SNEGSKA (reference sequence). Trimming stripped 8 bases from V and 5 bases from J, with 19 bases between. The CDR3 has 13 amino acids. Here the CDR3 DNA reads TGCAGTCCCGAGGCTCCCCGCAGGAACGAGCAGTACTTC. Protein sequence: CSPEAPRRNEQYF.

This chain uses TRBV9 with TRBJ2-3; tentatively, D is TRBD2 (6 bases). V was cut by 7 bases and J by 5 bases, with 17 bases left in between. Germline V gene sequence: CDR1 SGDLS, CDR2 YYNGEE. The CDR3 is 14 amino acids. CDR3 sequence: CASGRGSGRDTQYF. DNA of the CDR3: TGTGCCAGCGGGCGGGGATCGGGGAGAGATACGCAGTATTTT.

The chain employs TRBV6-2 or TRBV6-3 and TRBJ2-7; maybe TRBD2 (6 bases). Trimming pared 6 bases from V and 3 bases from J, leaving 21 bases between. The CDR3 runs 16 residues. Germline-derived CDR1 and CDR2 are MNHEY and SVGEGT. The DNA of the CDR3 is TGTGCCAGCAGACCCGGACGGGAGCTAGTTTACTACGAGCAGTACTTC. Translating it yields CASRPGRELVYYEQYF.

This chain uses TRBV13 with TRBJ1-1; 9 bases are shared with TRBD1. Germline assignment: CDR1 PRHDT and CDR2 FYEKMQ (reference sequence). The CDR3 consists of 15 residues. J gave up 3 bases and V 5 bases, and 7 bases lay outside the gene matches. CDR3 coding DNA: TGTGCCAGCAGCGCCCCCGGGACAGGGCACACTGAAGCTTTCTTT. Its protein product is CASSAPGTGHTEAFF.

This clonotype appeared a few times. This chain joins TRBV24-1 and TRBJ2-1; no definite D call. Trimming removed 4 bases at V and 0 bases at J, with 12 bases between. Germline V gene lookup returns CDR1 KGHDR and CDR2 SFDVKD. This CDR3 comprises 16 residues. DNA of the CDR3: TGTGCCACCAGTGAGGTAGGCCCGAGCTCCTACAATGAGCAGTTCTTC. Translation: CATSEVGPSSYNEQFF.

The chain links TRBV4-3 to TRBJ2-1, with D possibly matching TRBD2 (6 bases). This CDR3 has 17 amino acids. V lost 2 bases and J lost 6, with 20 bases in between. CDR1 and CDR2 from the germline V gene are LGHNA and YSLEER. CDR3 amino acids: CASSQLSGTGSTNEQFF. CDR3 DNA: TGCGCCAGCAGCCAATTATCCGGGACCGGGAGCACCAATGAGCAGTTCTTC.

A few counts support this clonotype. This chain connects TRBV7-2 to TRBJ2-3; possible D gene TRBD2, 5 bases. This CDR3 is 14 amino acids long. V was trimmed by 1 base and J by 4 bases, leaving 9 bases between them. Germline V gives CDR1 SGHTA, CDR2 FQGNSA. The CDR3 sequence is CASSLERSPDTQYF. The CDR3 bases are TGTGCCAGCAGCTTAGAGCGGTCCCCAGATACGCAGTATTTT. The full variable domain, rest sourced from reference TRBV7-2 and TRBJ2-3, is GAGVSQSPSNKVTEKGKDVELRCDPISGHTALYWYRQSLGQGLEFLIYFQGNSAPDKSGLPSDRFSAERTGGSVSTLTIQRTQQEDSAVYLCASSLERSPDTQYFGPGTRLTVL.

This clonotype was counted at least ten times. This sequence joins TRBV5-1 and TRBJ1-5; D is unclear. V was clipped by 0 bases and J by 6 bases, with 10 bases between them. The CDR3 is made up of 14 amino acids. The germline CDR1 and CDR2 sequences are SGHRS and YFSETQ. The CDR3 nucleotides are TGCGCCAGCAGCTTGGAGGCAGGAGGTCAGCCCCAGCATTTT. Residues: CASSLEAGGQPQHF. The full variable domain, in which reference TRBV5-1 and TRBJ1-5 provide the parts outside the CDR3, is KAGVTQTPRYLIKTRGQQVTLSCSPISGHRSVSWYQQTPGQGLQFLFEYFSETQRNKGNFPGRFSGRQFSNSRSEMNVSTLELGDSALYLCASSLEAGGQPQHFGDGTRLSIL.

This clonotype was seen more than once but under ten times. The junction and the germline gene differ at one end; a read error may be behind it. This rearrangement joins TRBV6-4 to TRBJ1-5, with a possible D match to TRBD1 (5 bases). The CDR3 contains 9 residues. CDR1 and CDR2 from the germline V gene are MRHNA and SNTAGT. The CDR3 DNA sequence: TGTGCCAGCATGGGGCAGGGCTATTTT. It codes for CASMGQGYF.